This entry features one T cell receptor (beta chain) sequence. The target antigen is unknown. This specimen belongs to a study of T cells in tuberculosis. Study-level background: CD1B tetramers identified T cells specific for mycobacterial lipid GMM. A South African cohort included IGRA-negative adolescents, latently infected IGRA-positive adolescents and adults with active tuberculosis. Samples predate treatment or fall within its first 7 days.

Assay used: immunoSEQ multiplex PCR; TCRdb lists only in-frame clones, some missing. This table holds tens of thousands of clones, roughly nine tenths found once. Study-level findings and limits: Active tuberculosis TCR-alpha repertoires lay closer to GMM-specific TCRs than IGRA-negative controls, suggesting clonal expansion.

Noted time point: new active TB diagnosis, blood taken before or within 7 days of starting treatment. This receptor was obtained from an adult with tuberculosis. Some clones in this sample may be carry-over from other donors' samples. Sequencing was performed on PBMCs, taken at tuberculosis diagnosis.

The CDR3 DNA sequence: TGTGCCCACAGGGGGACAGGGAGGATAGGGGAGCAGTACTTC. Amino acids: CAHRGTGRIGEQYF. This rearrangement joins TRBV28 to TRBJ2-7, with 9 positions matching TRBD1. The germline V gene encodes CDR1 MDHEN and CDR2 SYDVKM. This CDR3 is 14 amino acids long. The V and J ends lost 11 bases and 7 bases, in that order; junction bases with no gene match: 15.